A selection of T cell receptor beta chains follows, all from one sample in a study of T cells in localized non-small cell lung cancer. Data came from immunoSEQ multiplex PCR; TCRdb stores just in-frame clones and leaves some out. Counted here are over 25,000 clones, around 91% occurring once; the ten biggest clones make up less than 1.1%. The sequenced sample was peripheral blood, obtained before any cancer treatment. All receptors derive from a woman aged 35 to 75 with stage I lung adenocarcinoma. The CDR3 runs from the conserved cysteine through the conserved F or W. D genes are given only for firm matches. Part of the rows lack a size; the others show once, few, many or a class for expanded clones.

CDR3aa: CASSFRRGTEQYF
CDR3nt: TGTGCCAGCAGTTTCCGGCGGGGGACCGAGCAGTACTTC
v_gene: TRBV28
j_gene: TRBJ2-7
d_gene: TRBD2
abundance: NA

CDR3aa: CASNHAGTAYTGELFF
CDR3nt: TGTGCCAGCAACCATGCCGGGACGGCTTACACCGGGGAGCTGTTTTTT
v_gene: TRBV7-2
j_gene: TRBJ2-2
d_gene: NA
abundance: NA

CDR3aa: CASSQRQGAYSPLHF
CDR3nt: TGTGCCAGCAGTCAACGACAGGGGGCGTATTCACCCCTCCACTTT
v_gene: TRBV6-6
j_gene: TRBJ1-6
d_gene: TRBD1
abundance: NA

CDR3aa: CARSYHREAFF
CDR3nt: TGTGCCAGAAGCTACCATAGGGAAGCTTTCTTT
v_gene: TRBV5-3
j_gene: TRBJ1-1
d_gene: NA
abundance: NA

CDR3aa: CASSWDASYGYTF
CDR3nt: TGTGCCAGCAGCTGGGACGCCAGCTATGGCTACACCTTC
v_gene: TRBV11-3
j_gene: TRBJ1-2
d_gene: NA
abundance: NA

CDR3aa: CASSPSGHQWEKLFF
CDR3nt: TGTGCCAGCAGCCCATCGGGCCACCAATGGGAAAAACTGTTTTTT
v_gene: TRBV11-3
j_gene: TRBJ1-4
d_gene: NA
abundance: NA

CDR3aa: CATSGRYQETQYF
CDR3nt: TGTGCCACCAGCGGGAGGTACCAAGAGACCCAGTACTTC
v_gene: TRBV15
j_gene: TRBJ2-5
d_gene: NA
abundance: NA

CDR3aa: CASSFPGGEKLFF
CDR3nt: TGCGCCAGCAGCTTTCCAGGGGGCGAAAAACTGTTTTTT
v_gene: TRBV5-1
j_gene: TRBJ1-4
d_gene: TRBD1
abundance: NA

CDR3aa: CASRGTGGSGELFF
CDR3nt: TGTGCCAGCAGAGGGACAGGGGGCTCCGGGGAGCTGTTTTTT
v_gene: TRBV7-3
j_gene: TRBJ2-2
d_gene: TRBD1
abundance: NA

CDR3aa: CASREGRYEQYF
CDR3nt: TGTGCCAGCAGGGAGGGCCGGTACGAGCAGTACTTC
v_gene: TRBV6-6
j_gene: TRBJ2-7
d_gene: NA
abundance: NA

CDR3aa: CASSDGGGTDTQYF
CDR3nt: TGTGCCAGCAGTGATGGAGGGGGCACAGATACGCAGTATTTT
v_gene: TRBV6-4
j_gene: TRBJ2-3
d_gene: NA
abundance: few

CDR3aa: CASSLGPNTEAFF
CDR3nt: TGTGCCAGTAGCCTTGGTCCGAACACTGAAGCTTTCTTT
v_gene: TRBV19
j_gene: TRBJ1-1
d_gene: NA
abundance: NA

CDR3aa: CASSLYRGEDTIYF
CDR3nt: TGTGCCAGCAGTTTATATCGTGGGGAAGACACCATATATTTT
v_gene: TRBV28
j_gene: TRBJ1-3
d_gene: NA
abundance: NA

CDR3aa: CASSLDRAGLGSPLHF
CDR3nt: TGTGCCAGCAGCTTAGATCGGGCGGGCTTAGGTTCACCCCTCCACTTT
v_gene: TRBV7-2
j_gene: TRBJ1-6
d_gene: NA
abundance: NA

CDR3aa: CASSPAVGRKNGYTF
CDR3nt: TGTGCCAGCAGCCCGGCAGTGGGCAGGAAGAATGGCTACACCTTC
v_gene: TRBV7-2
j_gene: TRBJ1-2
d_gene: NA
abundance: few

CDR3aa: CASSQGRLNTEAFF
CDR3nt: TGTGCCAGCAGCCAAGGTCGACTGAACACTGAAGCTTTCTTT
v_gene: TRBV7-9
j_gene: TRBJ1-1
d_gene: NA
abundance: NA

CDR3aa: CASRFSGVNTGELFF
CDR3nt: TGTGCCAGCAGGTTTAGCGGCGTAAACACCGGGGAGCTGTTTTTT
v_gene: TRBV28
j_gene: TRBJ2-2
d_gene: NA
abundance: NA

CDR3aa: CASSPGPSYEQYF
CDR3nt: TGTGCCAGCAGCCCCGGCCCATCCTACGAGCAGTACTTC
v_gene: TRBV9
j_gene: TRBJ2-7
d_gene: NA
abundance: NA

CDR3aa: CASSLTPTGSFGPQHF
CDR3nt: TGTGCCAGCAGCTTGACTCCGACAGGATCCTTTGGCCCCCAGCATTTT
v_gene: TRBV5-6
j_gene: TRBJ1-5
d_gene: NA
abundance: NA

CDR3aa: CASSLRTDLYEQYF
CDR3nt: TGTGCCAGCAGCCTCCGGACAGACCTCTACGAGCAGTACTTC
v_gene: TRBV7-2
j_gene: TRBJ2-7
d_gene: NA
abundance: NA

CDR3aa: CASSPSWTNEKLFF
CDR3nt: TGTGCCAGCAGTCCAAGCTGGACTAATGAAAAACTGTTTTTT
v_gene: TRBV2
j_gene: TRBJ1-4
d_gene: NA
abundance: NA

CDR3aa: CATSDRALNEKLFF
CDR3nt: TGTGCCACCTCCGACAGGGCCCTTAATGAAAAACTGTTTTTT
v_gene: TRBV19
j_gene: TRBJ1-4
d_gene: TRBD1
abundance: NA

CDR3aa: CASSRGEQSEQYF
CDR3nt: TGTGCCAGCAGCCGGGGGGAACAGAGCGAGCAGTACTTC
v_gene: TRBV4-2
j_gene: TRBJ2-7
d_gene: NA
abundance: NA

CDR3aa: CASGLTQTTDTQYF
CDR3nt: TGTGCTAGTGGTTTAACACAGACCACAGATACGCAGTATTTT
v_gene: TRBV12-5
j_gene: TRBJ2-3
d_gene: NA
abundance: NA

CDR3aa: CASSQSGQGAKTQYF
CDR3nt: TGCGCCAGCAGTCAATCGGGACAGGGGGCGAAGACCCAGTACTTC
v_gene: TRBV23-1
j_gene: TRBJ2-5
d_gene: TRBD1
abundance: NA

CDR3aa: CASSNRGTNTEAFF
CDR3nt: TGTGCCAGCAGTAACAGGGGCACCAACACTGAAGCTTTCTTT
v_gene: TRBV6-5
j_gene: TRBJ1-1
d_gene: TRBD1
abundance: NA

CDR3aa: CASSPITGESPLHF
CDR3nt: TGTGCCAGCAGCCCAATTACAGGGGAATCACCCCTCCACTTT
v_gene: TRBV2
j_gene: TRBJ1-6
d_gene: TRBD1
abundance: NA

CDR3aa: CASSQVPEKLFF
CDR3nt: TGCGCCAGCAGCCAAGTTCCTGAAAAACTGTTTTTT
v_gene: TRBV4-1
j_gene: TRBJ1-4
d_gene: NA
abundance: NA

CDR3aa: CASSQDLPLGQGYYGYTF
CDR3nt: TGCGCCAGCAGCCAAGATCTTCCTCTGGGACAGGGTTACTATGGCTACACCTTC
v_gene: TRBV4-3
j_gene: TRBJ1-2
d_gene: TRBD1
abundance: NA

CDR3aa: CASSGTVGSYNEQFF
CDR3nt: TGTGCCAGCAGTGGGACAGTGGGCTCCTACAATGAGCAGTTCTTC
v_gene: TRBV6-5
j_gene: TRBJ2-1
d_gene: TRBD1
abundance: NA

CDR3aa: CASSLSENYEQYF
CDR3nt: TGTGCCAGCAGCCTCTCAGAAAATTACGAGCAGTACTTC
v_gene: TRBV7-9
j_gene: TRBJ2-7
d_gene: NA
abundance: NA

CDR3aa: CASSYSLLDTQYF
CDR3nt: TGTGCCAGCAGTTACTCACTGTTGGATACGCAGTATTTT
v_gene: TRBV6-5
j_gene: TRBJ2-3
d_gene: NA
abundance: NA

CDR3aa: CASSPQGISYEQYF
CDR3nt: TGTGCCAGCAGTCCGCAGGGTATCTCCTACGAGCAGTACTTC
v_gene: TRBV7-2
j_gene: TRBJ2-7
d_gene: NA
abundance: NA

CDR3aa: CASSILSGQLSHGYTF
CDR3nt: TGTGCCAGCAGTATATTATCTGGGCAGCTTTCCCATGGCTACACCTTC
v_gene: TRBV7-6
j_gene: TRBJ1-2
d_gene: NA
abundance: NA

CDR3aa: CASSSQGLAGAYEQYF
CDR3nt: TGTGCCAGCAGCTCCCAAGGACTAGCGGGGGCCTACGAGCAGTACTTC
v_gene: TRBV13
j_gene: TRBJ2-7
d_gene: TRBD2
abundance: NA

CDR3aa: CASSYGDRGDTEAFF
CDR3nt: TGTGCCAGCAGTTACGGAGACAGGGGAGATACTGAAGCTTTCTTT
v_gene: TRBV6-5
j_gene: TRBJ1-1
d_gene: TRBD1
abundance: NA

CDR3aa: CASSTRQGLNIQYF
CDR3nt: TGCGCCAGCAGCACCAGACAGGGCCTAAACATTCAGTACTTC
v_gene: TRBV5-1
j_gene: TRBJ2-4
d_gene: TRBD1
abundance: NA

CDR3aa: CASSYSPENYGYTF
CDR3nt: TGTGCCAGCAGTTATTCCCCAGAGAACTATGGCTACACCTTC
v_gene: TRBV6-5
j_gene: TRBJ1-2
d_gene: NA
abundance: NA

CDR3aa: CASSLQGNTEAFF
CDR3nt: TGTGCCAGCAGCCTACAGGGAAACACTGAAGCTTTCTTT
v_gene: TRBV7-6
j_gene: TRBJ1-1
d_gene: NA
abundance: NA

CDR3aa: CASSSKTTNEKLFF
CDR3nt: TGTGCCAGCAGCTCAAAGACGACTAATGAAAAACTGTTTTTT
v_gene: TRBV7-9
j_gene: TRBJ1-4
d_gene: NA
abundance: NA

CDR3aa: CASSTGPNYGYTF
CDR3nt: TGCGCCAGCAGCACGGGCCCTAACTATGGCTACACCTTC
v_gene: TRBV5-1
j_gene: TRBJ1-2
d_gene: NA
abundance: NA

CDR3aa: CASSASGGVEAFF
CDR3nt: TGTGCCAGCAGCGCGAGCGGGGGGGTAGAAGCTTTCTTT
v_gene: TRBV7-9
j_gene: TRBJ1-1
d_gene: NA
abundance: NA

CDR3aa: CASSLQGTQETQYF
CDR3nt: TGTGCCAGCAGCCTACAGGGTACCCAAGAGACCCAGTACTTC
v_gene: TRBV5-4
j_gene: TRBJ2-5
d_gene: NA
abundance: NA

CDR3aa: CASSSPIFSTDTQYF
CDR3nt: TGTGCCAGCAGCTCCCCTATTTTTAGCACAGATACGCAGTATTTT
v_gene: TRBV7-2
j_gene: TRBJ2-3
d_gene: NA
abundance: NA

CDR3aa: CASSPEGNYGYTF
CDR3nt: TGTGCCAGCTCACCGGAGGGGAACTATGGCTACACCTTC
v_gene: TRBV18
j_gene: TRBJ1-2
d_gene: NA
abundance: NA

CDR3aa: CASSFGTGDRSIYNEQFF
CDR3nt: TGTGCCAGCAGCTTCGGGACAGGAGACAGATCGATCTACAATGAGCAGTTCTTC
v_gene: TRBV11-3
j_gene: TRBJ2-1
d_gene: TRBD1
abundance: NA

CDR3aa: CASSHTPPDLADTQYF
CDR3nt: TGTGCCAGCAGTCACACCCCTCCAGATCTGGCAGATACGCAGTATTTT
v_gene: TRBV6-6
j_gene: TRBJ2-3
d_gene: NA
abundance: NA

CDR3aa: CASSQGGERSNQPQHF
CDR3nt: TGTGCCAGCAGCCAAGGTGGGGAGCGTAGCAATCAGCCCCAGCATTTT
v_gene: TRBV4-2
j_gene: TRBJ1-5
d_gene: NA
abundance: NA

CDR3aa: CASSPNERYGYTF
CDR3nt: TGTGCCAGCTCACCAAATGAGCGCTATGGCTACACCTTC
v_gene: TRBV18
j_gene: TRBJ1-2
d_gene: NA
abundance: NA

CDR3aa: CASSLASRNTEAFF
CDR3nt: TGTGCCAGCAGCTTAGCGAGCAGAAACACTGAAGCTTTCTTT
v_gene: TRBV7-9
j_gene: TRBJ1-1
d_gene: NA
abundance: NA

CDR3aa: CASSPSQGRNTEAFF
CDR3nt: TGTGCCAGCAGTCCTTCGCAGGGGAGGAACACTGAAGCTTTCTTT
v_gene: TRBV6-5
j_gene: TRBJ1-1
d_gene: NA
abundance: NA

CDR3aa: CAILGTGGAQHF
CDR3nt: TGTGCCATACTCGGGACAGGCGGAGCCCAGCATTTT
v_gene: TRBV6-6
j_gene: TRBJ1-5
d_gene: TRBD1
abundance: NA

CDR3aa: CASSPNNPYEQYF
CDR3nt: TGTGCCAGCAGTCCCAACAACCCATACGAGCAGTACTTC
v_gene: TRBV28
j_gene: TRBJ2-7
d_gene: NA
abundance: NA